This T cell receptor beta chain was retrieved from a study of T cell repertoires in cytomegalovirus infection. In the study overall: CMV epitopes that were recently identified and HLA-C-restricted were used alongside well-studied HLA-B-restricted ones. The public TCR beta signatures pointed to both CMV infection and matching HLA type. Findings of the study overall: HLA-C-restricted CMV clonotypes gave the most frequent clonotype in two of eight donors.

TCRdb passed the reads through MiXCR, listing each CDR3 protein once. The sample has fewer than 650,000 distinct CDR3 sequences; approximately 40% are singletons. Concerning this clonotype itself: Its antigen is not identified.

This CDR3 is built from 17 residues. V dropped 1 base and J dropped 0 bases, with 12 bases sitting between them. Germline loops: CDR1 SGHTA, CDR2 FQGNSA. The V call is TRBV7-2, the J call TRBJ2-2; D gene uncertain. The specimen comprised cultured PBMCs, sampled from culture after CMV antigen stimulation. The receptor was derived from a human donor in good health (CMV status not recorded). Some clones in this sample may be carry-over from other donors' samples. In DNA, the CDR3 is TGTGCCAGCAGCTTAGACCAGGCAGCCGCGAACACCGGGGAGCTGTTTTTT. It is translated as CASSLDQAAANTGELFF. Looking up the rest from reference TRBV7-2 and TRBJ2-2 gives the full variable domain: GAGVSQSPSNKVTEKGKDVELRCDPISGHTALYWYRQSLGQGLEFLIYFQGNSAPDKSGLPSDRFSAERTGGSVSTLTIQRTQQEDSAVYLCASSLDQAAANTGELFFGEGSRLTVL.